This T cell receptor beta chain was captured in a study of memory CD4+ T cells and cytomegalovirus serostatus. Points from the study as a whole: CD4+ memory repertoires contained about 40% of the roughly 160 reported CMV TCRbeta sequences. The CMV-associated TCR signature appears largely within the CD4+ memory repertoire.

As handled by the study authors: Out-of-frame sequences were removed, leaving 2 million to 2.5 million distinct TCRbeta sequences. The repertoire was sequenced with immunoSEQ multiplex PCR; TCRdb's copy has only in-frame clones and lacks some. V, J and clone size reflect that table, while D and trimming were determined from the DNA. The sample shows around 53,000 clones, roughly 80% of them seen only once. The sort gate was single viable CD3+CD4+CD8-CD45RO+ cells for memory CD4+ T cells. CMV serostatus came from serum IgG against pp150, pp28, p38, p52. About this clone itself: Its antigen is unidentified.

The CDR3 sequence is 14 residues long. Germline V gives CDR1 PRHDT, CDR2 FYEKMQ (reference sequence). The J segment lost 5 bases and the V segment lost 5 bases, leaving 6 bases of the junction unmatched. The TCR originated in an adult in good health and CMV-seronegative. The chain has TRBV13 and TRBJ2-3; the match to TRBD1 covers 8 bases. Sequenced input: memory CD4+ T cells from blood. CDR3 loop: CASSKDRVEDTQYF. For the CDR3, the DNA is TGTGCCAGCAGCAAGGACAGGGTGGAAGATACGCAGTATTTT.